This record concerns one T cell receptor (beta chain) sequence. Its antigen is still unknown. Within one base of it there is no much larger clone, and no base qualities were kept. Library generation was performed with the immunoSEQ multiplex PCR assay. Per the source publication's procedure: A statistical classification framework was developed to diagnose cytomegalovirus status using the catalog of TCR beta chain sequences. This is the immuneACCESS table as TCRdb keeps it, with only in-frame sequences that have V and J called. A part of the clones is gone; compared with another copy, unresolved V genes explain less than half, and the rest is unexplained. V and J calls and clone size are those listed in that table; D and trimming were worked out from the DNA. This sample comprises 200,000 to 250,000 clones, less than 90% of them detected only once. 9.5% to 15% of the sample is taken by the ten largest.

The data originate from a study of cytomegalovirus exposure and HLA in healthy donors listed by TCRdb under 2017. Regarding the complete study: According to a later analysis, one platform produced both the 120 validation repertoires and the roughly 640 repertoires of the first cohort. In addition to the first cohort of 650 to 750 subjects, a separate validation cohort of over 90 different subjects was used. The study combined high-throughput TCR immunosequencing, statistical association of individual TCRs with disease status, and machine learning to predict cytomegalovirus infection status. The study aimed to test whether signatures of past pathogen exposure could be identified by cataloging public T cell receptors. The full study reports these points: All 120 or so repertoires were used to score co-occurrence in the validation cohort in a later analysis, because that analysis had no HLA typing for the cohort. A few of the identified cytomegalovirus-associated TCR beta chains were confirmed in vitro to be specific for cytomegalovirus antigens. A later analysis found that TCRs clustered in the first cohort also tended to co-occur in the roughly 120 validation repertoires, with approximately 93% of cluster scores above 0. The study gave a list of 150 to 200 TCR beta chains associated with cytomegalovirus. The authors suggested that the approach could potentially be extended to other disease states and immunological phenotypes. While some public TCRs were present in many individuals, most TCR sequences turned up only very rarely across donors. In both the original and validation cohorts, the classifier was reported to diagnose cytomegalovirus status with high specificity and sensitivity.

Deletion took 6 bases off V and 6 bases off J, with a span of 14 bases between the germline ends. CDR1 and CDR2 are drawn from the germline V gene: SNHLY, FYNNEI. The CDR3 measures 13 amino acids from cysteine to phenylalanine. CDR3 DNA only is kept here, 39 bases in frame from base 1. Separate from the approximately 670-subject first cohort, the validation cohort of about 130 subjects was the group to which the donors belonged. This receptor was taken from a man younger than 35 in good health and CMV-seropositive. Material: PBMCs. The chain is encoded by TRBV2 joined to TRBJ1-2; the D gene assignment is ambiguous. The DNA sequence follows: TGTGCCAGCAGACGGTATGGGAGGGATGGCTACACCTTC. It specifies CASRRYGRDGYTF.